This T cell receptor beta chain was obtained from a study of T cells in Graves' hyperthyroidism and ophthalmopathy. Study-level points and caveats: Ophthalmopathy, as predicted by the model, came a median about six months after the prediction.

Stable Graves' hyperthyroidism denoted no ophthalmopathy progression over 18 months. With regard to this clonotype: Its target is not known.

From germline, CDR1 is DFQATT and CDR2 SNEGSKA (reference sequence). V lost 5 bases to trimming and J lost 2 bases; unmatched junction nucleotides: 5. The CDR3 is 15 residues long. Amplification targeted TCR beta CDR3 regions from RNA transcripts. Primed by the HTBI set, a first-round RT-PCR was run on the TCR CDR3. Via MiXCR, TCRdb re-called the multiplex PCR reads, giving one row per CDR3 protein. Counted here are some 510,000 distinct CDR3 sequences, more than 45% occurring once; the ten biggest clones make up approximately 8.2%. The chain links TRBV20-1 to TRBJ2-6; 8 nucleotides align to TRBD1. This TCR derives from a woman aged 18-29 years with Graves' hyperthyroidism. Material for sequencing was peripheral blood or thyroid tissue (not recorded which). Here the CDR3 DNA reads TGCAGTGCTCTGGTGACAGGGGCTGGGGCCAACGTCCTGACTTTC. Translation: CSALVTGAGANVLTF.